The source of this T cell receptor beta chain is a study of T cells in tuberculosis. On the study more broadly: The T cells targeted glucose monomycolate, a mycobacterial lipid, via CD1B.

Study-level points and caveats: Active tuberculosis cases were adults; controls were adolescents. Active tuberculosis alpha repertoires lay closer to GMM-specific TCRs than controls'.

The CDR3 has 16 residues. The germline V gene encodes CDR1 SGHTA and CDR2 FQGTGA. The V gene end was trimmed by 0 bases and the J gene end by 3 bases; junction bases not matched to a gene: 5. Sequencing was performed with immunoSEQ multiplex PCR; in TCRdb, only in-frame clones are kept and a portion is missing. Of roughly 45,000 clones in the sample, less than 95% were seen once. With respect to this clone: What it binds is unknown.

The material sequenced was PBMCs. V gene TRBV7-3 combines with J gene TRBJ2-1; the match to TRBD2 covers 7 bases. The TCR comes from a donor between 10 and 29 years old with latent tuberculosis or without tuberculosis infection. Some clones in this sample may be carry-over from other donors' samples. The CDR3 bases are TGTGCCAGCAGCTTAACGGGCGGGGGATACTACAATGAGCAGTTCTTC. Protein sequence: CASSLTGGGYYNEQFF.